A selection of T cell receptor beta chains follows, all from one sample in a study of blood T cell repertoires in COVID-19. Generated by immunoSEQ multiplex PCR, the TCRdb table keeps only in-frame clones and is missing some. The sample includes around 250,000 clones, about 85% of them seen just once. Sequencing was performed on peripheral blood. These receptors were obtained from a man aged 25-40 years who had recovered from COVID-19. CDR3s include the opening cysteine and the closing phenylalanine or tryptophan. D genes are given only for firm matches. Some rows have no size entry. The others give once, few or many, or a class for an expanded clone.

J | size | V | D | DNA | CDR3
TRBJ2-1 | . | TRBV7-2 | . | TGTGCCAGCAGCCTGGACTGGAGCTCCTACAATGAGCAGTTCTTC | CASSLDWSSYNEQFF
TRBJ2-7 | . | TRBV15 | TRBD1 | TGTGCCACCAGCAGATACCCCGGGACAGGGGGCGCCGGGCAGTACTTC | CATSRYPGTGGAGQYF
TRBJ2-2 | . | TRBV7-9 | TRBD2 | TGTGCCAGCAGCACGCACTTACCGGGACTACCGAACACCGGGGAGCTGTTTTTT | CASSTHLPGLPNTGELFF
TRBJ2-2 | . | TRBV28 | TRBD1 | TGTGCCAGCAGGTCAGGGGGCGCATCTAGTACCGGAGAGCTGTTTTTT | CASRSGGASSTGELFF
TRBJ1-5 | . | TRBV24-1 | TRBD1 | TGTGCCACCAGTTCGACAGGGGTCCAGCCCCAGCATTTT | CATSSTGVQPQHF
TRBJ1-1 | many | TRBV6-6 | . | TGTGCCAGCACCTGGGGCCCGGGAGCTTTCTTT | CASTWGPGAFF
TRBJ2-5 | once | TRBV7-9 | TRBD1 | TGTGCCAGCAGCATACCCAGGGGGCGCGATTCAGAGACCCAGTACTTC | CASSIPRGRDSETQYF
TRBJ1-2 | . | TRBV7-2 | . | TGTGCCAGCAGCTTAGTCGGGGGGCATAGCTATGGCTACACCTTC | CASSLVGGHSYGYTF
TRBJ1-5 | . | TRBV6-5 | TRBD1 | TGTGCCAGCAGTCCCTCAGGGGGCCTTCAGCCCCAGCATTTT | CASSPSGGLQPQHF
TRBJ2-7 | once | TRBV5-4 | . | TGTGCCAGCAGCTGGGGGACTTCGAGCTACGAGCAGTACTTC | CASSWGTSSYEQYF
TRBJ2-4 | once | TRBV18 | TRBD2 | TGTGCCAGCTCCCCCCCGATGGGACTAGAAAACATTCAGTACTTC | CASSPPMGLENIQYF
TRBJ1-1 | . | TRBV23-1 | TRBD1 | TGCGCCAGCAGTCCCAGTCTGACAGGGGGGGCGAACACTGAAGCTTTCTTT | CASSPSLTGGANTEAFF
TRBJ1-2 | . | TRBV19 | TRBD1 | TGTGCCAGTAGTCCTTGGACAGGGGGCCTCCTTAACTATGGCTACACCTTC | CASSPWTGGLLNYGYTF
TRBJ1-3 | . | TRBV5-4 | TRBD1 | TGTGCCAGCAGCCCGGGGACAGGGGCCATCGGAAACACCATATATTTT | CASSPGTGAIGNTIYF
TRBJ2-3 | . | TRBV15 | . | TGTGCCACCAGGGTGGAGGGAGCAGCCACAGATACGCAGTATTTT | CATRVEGAATDTQYF
TRBJ2-3 | . | TRBV4-1 | . | TGCGCCAGCAGCCAAGATGCGGGGAGGGATACGCAGTATTTT | CASSQDAGRDTQYF
TRBJ2-7 | . | TRBV5-4 | . | TGTGCCAGCAGCTTGGGACAGAGATACGAGCAGTACTTC | CASSLGQRYEQYF
TRBJ1-6 | . | TRBV5-1 | TRBD1 | TGCGCCAGCAGCTCGGGACAGGGAGATAATTCACCCCTCCACTTT | CASSSGQGDNSPLHF
TRBJ1-2 | . | TRBV7-9 | . | TGTGCCAGCAGCTTAGCCGCAGGGGATAACTATGGCTACACCTTC | CASSLAAGDNYGYTF
TRBJ2-4 | . | TRBV2 | . | TGTGCCAGCAGTGAGGGGGGGCCCAAAAACATTCAGTACTTC | CASSEGGPKNIQYF
TRBJ2-7 | . | TRBV7-9 | TRBD1 | TGTGCCAGCAGCTTAGTCCCGACAGGGATCTCCTACGAGCAGTACTTC | CASSLVPTGISYEQYF
TRBJ2-7 | . | TRBV5-6 | TRBD1 | TGTGCCAGCAGCTCCGATACCGGGACAGACAACTACGAGCAGTACTTC | CASSSDTGTDNYEQYF
TRBJ1-1 | . | TRBV5-1 | . | TGCGCCAGCAGCTTGGGCTCTTCAGGGAACGCTGAAGCTTTCTTT | CASSLGSSGNAEAFF
TRBJ2-3 | . | TRBV19 | . | TGTGCCAGTAGGCTCCTAGCTGACGGCACAGATACGCAGTATTTT | CASRLLADGTDTQYF
TRBJ2-3 | . | TRBV7-3 | TRBD2 | TGTGCCAGCAGCCGTGGCGGGAGCACCACAGATACGCAGTATTTT | CASSRGGSTTDTQYF
TRBJ1-5 | . | TRBV6-6 | . | TGTGCCAGCAGTTACTCCAGGGTGGCTCAGCCCCAGCATTTT | CASSYSRVAQPQHF
TRBJ2-7 | few | TRBV5-1 | . | TGCGCCAGCAGCTCGGGAGGTTTGGGACATTCGGTGAAAGAGCAGTACTTC | CASSSGGLGHSVKEQYF